This T cell receptor (beta chain) was recorded in a study of early T cells in non-severe SARS-CoV-2 infection. Notes on the study in general: VDJdb matching, biased toward anti-spike CD8 responses, missed private and CD4 specificities.

Using its own MiXCR run on the 5' RACE reads, TCRdb lists one record per CDR3 protein. The table lists 34,000 or so distinct CDR3 sequences, about 10% of them singletons. For this clonotype: The target antigen is unknown.

The length of the CDR3 is 17 residues. The germline V and J ends were trimmed by 0 bases and 6 bases, with 18 bases remaining between them. Germline V gene sequence: CDR1 KGHSH, CDR2 LQKENI. The chain employs TRBV18 and TRBJ2-1, with D possibly matching TRBD2 (6 bases). The specimen sequenced was whole blood. This TCR derives from an adult who was a healthcare worker with PCR-confirmed SARS-CoV-2 infection or an uninfected control (not recorded which). CDR3 amino acids: CASSPPSGDGRGNEQFF. The CDR3 nucleotides read TGTGCCAGCTCACCACCGTCGGGGGACGGGCGGGGCAATGAGCAGTTCTTC.